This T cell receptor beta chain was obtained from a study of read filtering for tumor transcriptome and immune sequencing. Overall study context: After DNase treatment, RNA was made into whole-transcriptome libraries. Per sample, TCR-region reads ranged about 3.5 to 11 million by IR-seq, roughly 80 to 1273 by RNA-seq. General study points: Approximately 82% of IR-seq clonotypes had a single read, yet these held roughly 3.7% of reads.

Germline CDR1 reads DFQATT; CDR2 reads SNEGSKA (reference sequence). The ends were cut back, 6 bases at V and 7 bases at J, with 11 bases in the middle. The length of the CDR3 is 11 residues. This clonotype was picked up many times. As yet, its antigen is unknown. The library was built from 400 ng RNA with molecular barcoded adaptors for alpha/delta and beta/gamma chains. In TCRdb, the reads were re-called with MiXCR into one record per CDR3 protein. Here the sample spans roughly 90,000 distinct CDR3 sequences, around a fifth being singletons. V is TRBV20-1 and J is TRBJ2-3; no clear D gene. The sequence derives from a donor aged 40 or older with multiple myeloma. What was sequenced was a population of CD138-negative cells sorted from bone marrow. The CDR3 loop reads CSAPLGNTQYF. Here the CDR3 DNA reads TGCAGTGCCCCCCTTGGTAATACGCAGTATTTT.